This T cell receptor (beta chain) was retrieved from a study of glioma-infiltrating T cells. Using RNA template, CDR3s of TCR alpha and beta were amplified with iRepertoire arm-PCR. One-step reverse transcription and amplification started from roughly 100-400 ng of tissue mRNA or PBMC total RNA. Via MiXCR, TCRdb re-called the multiplex PCR reads, giving one row per CDR3 protein. The data hold 150,000 to 200,000 distinct CDR3 sequences, with more than 35% observed a single time. Study findings and constraints: Above-expected tissue-blood divergence occurred in all gliomas, most in low-grade ones. Tissue and blood shared very few CDR3 sequences.

This clonotype was recorded a few times. Its specificity is unknown. J gave up 7 bases and V 3 bases, and 1 base lay outside the gene matches. CDR1 and CDR2 from the germline V gene are LNHDA and SQIVND (reference sequence). CDR3 size: 14 residues. The source of this sequence is a human donor with low-grade glioma or glioblastoma, undergoing nonglioma brain surgery, or in good health (not recorded which). The sample was glioma tissue, nonneoplastic brain tissue, or PBMCs (not recorded which). The chain uses TRBV19 and TRBJ2-1, with 12 bases aligning to TRBD2. The CDR3 sequence is CASSMGTSGNEQFF. In DNA, the CDR3 is TGTGCCAGTAGTATGGGGACTAGCGGGAATGAGCAGTTCTTC.